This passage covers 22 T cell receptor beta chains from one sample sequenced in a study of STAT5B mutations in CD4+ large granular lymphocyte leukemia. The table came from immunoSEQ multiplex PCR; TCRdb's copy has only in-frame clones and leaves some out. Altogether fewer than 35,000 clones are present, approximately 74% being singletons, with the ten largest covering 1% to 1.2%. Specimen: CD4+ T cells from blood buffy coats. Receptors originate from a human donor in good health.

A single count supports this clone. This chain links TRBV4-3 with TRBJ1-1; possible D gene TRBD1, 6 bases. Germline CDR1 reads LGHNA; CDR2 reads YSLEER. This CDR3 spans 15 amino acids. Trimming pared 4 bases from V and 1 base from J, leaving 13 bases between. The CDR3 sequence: CASSRQTGANTEAFF. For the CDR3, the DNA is TGCGCCAGCAGCCGACAGACAGGTGCGAACACTGAAGCTTTCTTT.

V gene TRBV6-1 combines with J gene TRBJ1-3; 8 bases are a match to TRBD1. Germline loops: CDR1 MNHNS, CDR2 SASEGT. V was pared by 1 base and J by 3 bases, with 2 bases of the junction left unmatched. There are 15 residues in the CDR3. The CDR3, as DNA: TGTGCCAGCAGTGAAGGTGGGACAGGTGGAAACACCATATATTTT. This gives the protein CASSEGGTGGNTIYF.

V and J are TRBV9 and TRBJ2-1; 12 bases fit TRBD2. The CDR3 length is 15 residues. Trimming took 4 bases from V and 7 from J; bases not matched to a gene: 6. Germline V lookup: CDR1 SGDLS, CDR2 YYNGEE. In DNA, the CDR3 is TGTGCCAGCAGCCCGACTAGCGGGAGCACGAATGAGCAGTTCTTC. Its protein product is CASSPTSGSTNEQFF.

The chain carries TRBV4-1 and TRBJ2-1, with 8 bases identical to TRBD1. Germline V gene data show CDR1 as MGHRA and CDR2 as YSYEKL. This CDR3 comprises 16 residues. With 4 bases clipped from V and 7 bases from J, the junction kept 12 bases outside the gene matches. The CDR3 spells CASSRAAGGYLNEQFF. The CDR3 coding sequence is TGCGCCAGCAGCCGAGCCGCAGGGGGCTATTTGAATGAGCAGTTCTTC.

This CDR3 is CASSVGIGDFSGNTIYF. The CDR3 DNA is TGTGCCAGCAGCGTAGGTATAGGGGACTTCTCTGGAAACACCATATATTTT. The chain carries TRBV9 and TRBJ1-3, with a weak D call TRBD1 (5 bases). Germline values: CDR1 SGDLS, CDR2 YYNGEE. There are 17 residues in the CDR3. Between the trimmed V and J ends, which lost 0 bases and 0 bases, there was a span of 13 bases.

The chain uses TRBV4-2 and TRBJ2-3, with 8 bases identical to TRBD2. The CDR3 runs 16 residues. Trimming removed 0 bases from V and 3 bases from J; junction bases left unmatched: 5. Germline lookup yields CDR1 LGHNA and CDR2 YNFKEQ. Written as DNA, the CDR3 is TGTGCCAGCAGCCAAGATCGGGGGGGAGGGACAGATACGCAGTATTTT. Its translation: CASSQDRGGGTDTQYF.

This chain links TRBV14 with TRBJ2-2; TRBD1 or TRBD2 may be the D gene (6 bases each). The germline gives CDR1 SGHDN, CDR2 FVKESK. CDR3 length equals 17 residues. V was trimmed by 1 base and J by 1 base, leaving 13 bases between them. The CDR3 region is CASSQVGGTLNTGELFF. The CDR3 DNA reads TGTGCCAGCAGCCAAGTAGGGGGGACCTTGAACACCGGGGAGCTGTTTTTT.

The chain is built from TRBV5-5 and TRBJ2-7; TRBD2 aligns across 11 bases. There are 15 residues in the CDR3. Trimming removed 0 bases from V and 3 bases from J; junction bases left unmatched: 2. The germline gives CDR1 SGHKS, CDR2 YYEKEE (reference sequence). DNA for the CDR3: TGTGCCAGCAGCTTGGGACTAGCGGGGTACTACGAGCAGTACTTC. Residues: CASSLGLAGYYEQYF.

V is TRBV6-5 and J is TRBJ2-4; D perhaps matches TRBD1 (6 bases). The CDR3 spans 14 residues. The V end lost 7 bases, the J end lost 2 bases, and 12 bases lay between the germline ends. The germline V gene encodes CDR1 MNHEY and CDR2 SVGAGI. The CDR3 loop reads CASTQGGTKNIQYF. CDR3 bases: TGTGCCAGCACCCAAGGGGGTACCAAAAACATTCAGTACTTC.

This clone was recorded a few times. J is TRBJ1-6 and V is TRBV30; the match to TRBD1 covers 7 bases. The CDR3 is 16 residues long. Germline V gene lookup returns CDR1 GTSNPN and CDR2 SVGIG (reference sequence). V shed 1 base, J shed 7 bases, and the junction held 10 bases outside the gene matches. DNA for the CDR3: TGTGCCTGGAGTGCCCGCGCTGGGACAGTAAATTCACCCCTCCACTTT. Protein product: CAWSARAGTVNSPLHF.

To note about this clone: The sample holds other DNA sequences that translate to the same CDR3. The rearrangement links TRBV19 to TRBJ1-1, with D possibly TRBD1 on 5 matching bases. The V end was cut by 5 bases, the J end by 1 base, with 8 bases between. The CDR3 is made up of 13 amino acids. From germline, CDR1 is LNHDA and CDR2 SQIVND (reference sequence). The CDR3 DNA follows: TGTGCCAGTAGTGGGCAGGGGAACACTGAAGCTTTCTTT. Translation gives CASSGQGNTEAFF.

This chain's CDR3 is CASSILTGPQFF. The CDR3 nucleotides are TGTGCCAGCAGTATACTTACGGGACCACAGTTCTTC. The J gene is TRBJ2-1, the V gene TRBV27; D possibly matches TRBD1 or TRBD2 (5 bases each). The CDR3 sequence is 12 residues long. With 5 bases removed from V and 13 bases from J, the gap between germline ends came to 15 bases. Germline values: CDR1 MNHEY, CDR2 SMNVEV (reference sequence).

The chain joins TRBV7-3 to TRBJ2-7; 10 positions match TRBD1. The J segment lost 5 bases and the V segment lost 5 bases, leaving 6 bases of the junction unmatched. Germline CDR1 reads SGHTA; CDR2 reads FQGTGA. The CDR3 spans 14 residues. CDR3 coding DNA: TGTGCCAGCAGCCCGGGACAGGGGATCAACGAGCAGTACTTC. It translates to CASSPGQGINEQYF.

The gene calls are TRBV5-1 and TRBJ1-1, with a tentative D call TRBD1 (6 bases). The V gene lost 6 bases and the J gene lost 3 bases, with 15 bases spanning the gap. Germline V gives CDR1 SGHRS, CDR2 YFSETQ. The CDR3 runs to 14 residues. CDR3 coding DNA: TGCGCCAGCAATAAGGGGGTAAGGGACACTGAAGCTTTCTTT. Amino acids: CASNKGVRDTEAFF.

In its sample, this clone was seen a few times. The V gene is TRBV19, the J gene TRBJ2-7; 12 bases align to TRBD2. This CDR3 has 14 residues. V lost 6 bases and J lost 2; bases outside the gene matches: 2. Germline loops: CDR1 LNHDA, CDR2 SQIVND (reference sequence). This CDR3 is CASSLAGGPYEQYF. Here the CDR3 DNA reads TGTGCCAGTAGCCTAGCGGGAGGGCCCTACGAGCAGTACTTC.

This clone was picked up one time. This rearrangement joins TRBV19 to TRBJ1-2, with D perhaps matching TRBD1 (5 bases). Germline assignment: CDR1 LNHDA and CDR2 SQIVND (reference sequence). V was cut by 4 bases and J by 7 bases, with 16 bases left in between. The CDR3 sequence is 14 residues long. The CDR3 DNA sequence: TGTGCCAGTAGTACCGTCAGAGGGGCGGCTGGCTACACCTTC. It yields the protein CASSTVRGAAGYTF.

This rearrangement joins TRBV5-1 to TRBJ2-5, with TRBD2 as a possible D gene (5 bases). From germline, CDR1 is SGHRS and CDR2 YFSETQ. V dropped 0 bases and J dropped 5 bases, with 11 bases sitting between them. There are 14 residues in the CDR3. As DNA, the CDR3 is TGCGCCAGCAGCTTGGGGGCTAGGAGGGAGACCCAGTACTTC. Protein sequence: CASSLGARRETQYF.

This chain's CDR3 is CASRLAYSYNEQFF. The CDR3 region has the DNA TGTGCCAGCAGACTAGCGTACTCCTACAATGAGCAGTTCTTC. The chain joins TRBV6-6 to TRBJ2-1; 7 bases align to TRBD2. CDR3 size: 14 residues. CDR1 is MNHNY and CDR2 is SVGAGI in the germline V gene (reference sequence). J lost 0 bases, V lost 6 bases, and 2 bases had no gene match.

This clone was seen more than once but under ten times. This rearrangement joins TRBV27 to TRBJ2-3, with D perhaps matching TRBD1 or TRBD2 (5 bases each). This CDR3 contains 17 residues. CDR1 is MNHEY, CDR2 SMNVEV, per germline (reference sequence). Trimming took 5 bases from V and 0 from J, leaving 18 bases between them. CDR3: CASSKLWDGSSTDTQYF. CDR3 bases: TGTGCCAGCAGTAAACTATGGGACGGATCTAGCACAGATACGCAGTATTTT.

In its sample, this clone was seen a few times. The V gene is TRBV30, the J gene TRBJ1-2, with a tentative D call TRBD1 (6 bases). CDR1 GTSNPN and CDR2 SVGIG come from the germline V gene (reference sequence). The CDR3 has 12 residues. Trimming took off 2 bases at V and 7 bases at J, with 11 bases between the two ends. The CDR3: CAWSKSRGGYTF. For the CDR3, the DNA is TGTGCCTGGAGTAAGAGCAGGGGTGGCTACACCTTC. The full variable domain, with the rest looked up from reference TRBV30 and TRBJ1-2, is SQTIHQWPATLVQPVGSPLSLECTVEGTSNPNLYWYRQAAGRGLQLLFYSVGIGQISSEVPQNLSASRPQDRQFILSSKKLLLSDSGFYLCAWSKSRGGYTFGSGTRLTVV.

The CDR3 nucleotides read TGTGCCAGCAGCTACATCTCAGCGAGCGTTGGAGGCGCGCAGTATTTT. Amino acids: CASSYISASVGGAQYF. This sequence joins TRBV11-2 and TRBJ2-3, with a tentative D call TRBD2 (5 bases). Trimming took 4 bases from V and 10 from J, leaving 24 bases between them. This CDR3 has 16 amino acids. CDR1 SGHAT and CDR2 FQNNGV come from the germline V gene.

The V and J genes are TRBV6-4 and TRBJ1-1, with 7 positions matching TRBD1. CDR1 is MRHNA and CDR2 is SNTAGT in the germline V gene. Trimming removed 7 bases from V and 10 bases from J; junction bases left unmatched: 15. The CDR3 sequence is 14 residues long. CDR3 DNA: TGTGCCAGCACCTCATCAAGGGGAGCAGGGGGAGCTTTCTTT. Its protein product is CASTSSRGAGGAFF.